These 2 T cell receptor beta chains were all obtained from the same sample, sequenced in a study of prognosis after radiotherapy for stage I lung cancer. Two-round multiplex PCR on genomic DNA was the method by which TCR beta CDR3 was amplified. Used in first-round PCR were primers specific to each TRBV and TRBJ gene. TCRdb analysed the multiplex PCR reads with MiXCR anew, one entry per CDR3 protein. The sample has some 60,000 distinct CDR3 sequences, about 30% seen once. The input for sequencing was PBMCs, taken before or after stereotactic body radiation therapy (not recorded which). All receptors derive from a donor of 50 years or more with non-small cell lung cancer.

The V and J genes are TRBV5-5 and TRBJ1-1, with D hard to call. The germline CDR1 and CDR2 sequences are SGHKS and YYEKEE (reference sequence). The CDR3 is 13 residues long. Trimming stripped 4 bases from V and 3 bases from J, with 10 bases between. In nucleotides, the CDR3 is TGTGCCAGCAGCCCGAAGCCGGACACTGAAGCTTTCTTT. Its translation: CASSPKPDTEAFF. Looking up the rest from reference TRBV5-5 and TRBJ1-1 gives the full variable domain: DAGVTQSPTHLIKTRGQQVTLRCSPISGHKSVSWYQQVLGQGPQFIFQYYEKEERGRGNFPDRFSARQFPNYSSELNVNALLLGDSALYLCASSPKPDTEAFFGQGTRLTVV.

At least ten counts were recorded for this clonotype. The chain is built from TRBV30 and TRBJ1-2, with D perhaps TRBD1 (6 bases). The germline V and J ends were trimmed by 3 bases and 3 bases, with 17 bases remaining between them. Germline CDR1 reads GTSNPN; CDR2 reads SVGIG (reference sequence). The CDR3 extends over 15 amino acids. The CDR3 here is CAWRKQGLRDYGYTF. CDR3 DNA: TGTGCCTGGAGGAAACAGGGCTTGCGTGACTATGGCTACACCTTC.